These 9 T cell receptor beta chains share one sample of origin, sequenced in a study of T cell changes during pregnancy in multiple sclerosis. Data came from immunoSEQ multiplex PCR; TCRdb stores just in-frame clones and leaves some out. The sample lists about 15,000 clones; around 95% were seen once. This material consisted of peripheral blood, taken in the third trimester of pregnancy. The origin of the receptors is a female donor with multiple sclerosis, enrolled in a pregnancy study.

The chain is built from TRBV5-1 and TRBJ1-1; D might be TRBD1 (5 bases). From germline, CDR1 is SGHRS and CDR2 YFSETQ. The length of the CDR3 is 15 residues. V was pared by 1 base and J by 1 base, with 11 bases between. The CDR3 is CASSLSGPGNTEAFF. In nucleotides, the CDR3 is TGCGCCAGCAGCTTGTCAGGGCCGGGGAACACTGAAGCTTTCTTT.

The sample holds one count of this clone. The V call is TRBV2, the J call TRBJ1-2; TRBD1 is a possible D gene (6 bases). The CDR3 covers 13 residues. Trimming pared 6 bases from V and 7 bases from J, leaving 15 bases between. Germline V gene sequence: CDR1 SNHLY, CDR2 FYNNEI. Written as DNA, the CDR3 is TGTGCCAGCAGCCAAACAGGGTTTGGTGGCTACACCTTC. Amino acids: CASSQTGFGGYTF.

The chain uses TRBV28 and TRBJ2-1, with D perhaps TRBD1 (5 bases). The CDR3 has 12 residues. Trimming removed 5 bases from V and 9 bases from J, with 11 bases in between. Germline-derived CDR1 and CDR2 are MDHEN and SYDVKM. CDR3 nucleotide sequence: TGTGCCAGCAGTATGGGGCAGTTTGAGCAGTTCTTC. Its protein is CASSMGQFEQFF.

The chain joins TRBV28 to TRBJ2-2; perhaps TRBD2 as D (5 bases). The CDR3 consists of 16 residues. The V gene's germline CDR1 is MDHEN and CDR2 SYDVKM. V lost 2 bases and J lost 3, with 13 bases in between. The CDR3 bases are TGTGCCAGCAGTTTAGCGGGTCTGGGAGACACCGGGGAGCTGTTTTTT. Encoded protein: CASSLAGLGDTGELFF.

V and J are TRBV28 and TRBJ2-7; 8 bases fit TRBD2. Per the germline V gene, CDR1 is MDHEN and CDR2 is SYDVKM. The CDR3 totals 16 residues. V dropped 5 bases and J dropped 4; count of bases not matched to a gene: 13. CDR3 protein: CASSRGGAWGYYEQYF. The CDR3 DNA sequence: TGTGCCAGCAGTCGGGGGGGAGCGTGGGGGTATTACGAGCAGTACTTC.

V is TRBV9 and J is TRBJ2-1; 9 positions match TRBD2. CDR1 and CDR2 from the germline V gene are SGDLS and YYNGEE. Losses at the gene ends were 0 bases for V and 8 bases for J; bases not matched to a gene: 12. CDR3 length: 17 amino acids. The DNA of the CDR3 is TGTGCCAGCAGCGTAGATACCCTAGCGGGACTAAGGGATGAGCAGTTCTTC. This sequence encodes CASSVDTLAGLRDEQFF.

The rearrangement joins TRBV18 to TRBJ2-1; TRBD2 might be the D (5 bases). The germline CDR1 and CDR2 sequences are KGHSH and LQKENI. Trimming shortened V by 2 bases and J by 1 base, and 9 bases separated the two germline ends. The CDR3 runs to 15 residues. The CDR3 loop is CASSPKLGSYNEQFF. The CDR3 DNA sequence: TGTGCCAGCTCACCAAAACTAGGGTCCTACAATGAGCAGTTCTTC.

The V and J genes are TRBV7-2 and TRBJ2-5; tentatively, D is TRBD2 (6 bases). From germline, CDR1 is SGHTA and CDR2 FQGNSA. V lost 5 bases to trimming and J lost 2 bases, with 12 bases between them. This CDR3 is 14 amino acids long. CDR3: CASSKSGSQETQYF. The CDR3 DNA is TGTGCCAGCAGCAAATCCGGGAGTCAAGAGACCCAGTACTTC.

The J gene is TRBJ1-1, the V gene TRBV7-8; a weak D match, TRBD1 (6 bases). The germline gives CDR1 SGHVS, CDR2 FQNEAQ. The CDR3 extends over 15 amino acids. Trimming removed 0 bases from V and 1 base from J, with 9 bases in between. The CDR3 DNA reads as TGTGCCAGCAGCTTAGCAGGGACACCGAACACTGAAGCTTTCTTT. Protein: CASSLAGTPNTEAFF.